This T cell receptor (beta chain) was recovered during a study of long-term antiretroviral therapy in people with HIV. Study findings and constraints: Clonal populations expanded prior to ART predominated within the repertoire at all time points. Blood dating 2004 to 2017 may reflect older ART regimens.

This clone has just a few counts. Antigen unknown. V lost 5 bases, J lost 3 bases, and 5 bases stayed unmatched. CDR1 and CDR2 (germline): SEHNR, FQNEAQ (reference sequence). The CDR3 loop spans 14 amino acids. Every one of the donors gave at least one pre-ART PBMC sample and at least two post-ART PBMC samples. Samples held roughly 0.9-10 million cryopreserved PBMC, and DNA extraction followed. An immunoSEQ assay, version v3.0, was performed at survey level. Sequencing used immunoSEQ multiplex PCR; TCRdb keeps in-frame clones, though not all of them. Found here are 25,000 to 30,000 clones, roughly 80% of them singletons; the top ten hold roughly 9.5%.

The V and J genes are TRBV7-9 and TRBJ2-7; 9 nucleotides agree with TRBD1. This TCR was recovered from a middle-aged man with HIV. The sequencing used unsorted PBMCs, collected 3 years after starting antiretroviral therapy. The CDR3 region has the DNA TGTGCCAGCAGCACCCGGGACAGGGACTACGAGCAGTACTTC. It is translated as CASSTRDRDYEQYF. The variable domain in full, with the rest retrieved from reference TRBV7-9 and TRBJ2-7, is DTGVSQNPRHKITKRGQNVTFRCDPISEHNRLYWYRQTLGQGPEFLTYFQNEAQLEKSRLLSDRFSAERPKGSFSTLEIQRTEQGDSAMYLCASSTRDRDYEQYFGPGTRLTVT.